This is a list of T cell receptor beta chains from one sample in a study of Graves' ophthalmopathy and Graves' hyperthyroidism. TCRdb reanalysed the multiplex PCR reads using MiXCR and keeps one entry per CDR3 protein. The sample has 1 million to 1.3 million distinct CDR3 sequences; around a third are singletons. Sequences were obtained from peripheral blood or thyroid tissue (not recorded which). Receptors were obtained from an adult man with Graves' hyperthyroidism. CDR3s include the opening cysteine and the closing phenylalanine or tryptophan. Each record gives: clone size, V gene, J gene, D gene, CDR3 DNA, CDR3 protein. D genes are given only for firm matches. For some rows the clone size is stated as once, few or many, or as a class when expanded; others skip it.

size: few; V: TRBV7-9; J: TRBJ2-7; D: -; DNA: TGTGCCAGCCTCAAAACAGGGCGCCCTTACGAGCAGTACTTC; CDR3: CASLKTGRPYEQYF
size: many; V: TRBV12-3/TRBV12-4; J: TRBJ1-5; D: -; DNA: TGTGCCAGCACCTTCGCCATAGCTGGTAATCAGCCCCAGCATTTT; CDR3: CASTFAIAGNQPQHF
size: -; V: TRBV5-6; J: TRBJ1-5; D: -; DNA: TGTGCCAGCAGCTTGTTTCTGAGAGGGGGAAGCAATCAGCCCCAGCATTTT; CDR3: CASSLFLRGGSNQPQHF
size: many; V: TRBV4-3; J: TRBJ2-7; D: -; DNA: TGCGCCAGCAGCCAACTGTCAGGGGCCGAGCAGTACTTC; CDR3: CASSQLSGAEQYF
size: -; V: TRBV29-1; J: TRBJ1-4; D: -; DNA: TGCAGCGTTGTGCGGAACACCGGAGAAAAACTGTTTTTT; CDR3: CSVVRNTGEKLFF
size: few; V: TRBV7-2; J: TRBJ1-3; D: -; DNA: TGTGCCAGCAGCTTATTCTCTAGGCGGGGCAGGCCCTCCGCCAGCTCTGGAAACACCATATATTTT; CDR3: CASSLFSRRGRPSASSGNTIYF
size: -; V: TRBV6-5; J: TRBJ1-2; D: -; DNA: TGTGCCAGCAACCGGCCGGGAAACTATGGCTACACCTTC; CDR3: CASNRPGNYGYTF
size: many; V: TRBV3-1; J: TRBJ1-5; D: -; DNA: TGTGCCAGCAGCCAGGGAGACGGGTATCAGCCCCAGCATTTT; CDR3: CASSQGDGYQPQHF
size: -; V: TRBV15; J: TRBJ1-5; D: -; DNA: TGTGCCACCAGCAGGATGGGAAGCAATCAGCCCCAGCATTTT; CDR3: CATSRMGSNQPQHF
size: many; V: TRBV19; J: TRBJ2-7; D: TRBD1; DNA: TGTGCCACCAGGGACAGGGGTGACTCCGAGCAGTACTTC; CDR3: CATRDRGDSEQYF
size: few; V: TRBV12-3/TRBV12-4; J: TRBJ2-2; D: TRBD1; DNA: TGTGCCAGCAGACGACAGGGGCACCCAGGGGGGGAGCTGTTTTTT; CDR3: CASRRQGHPGGELFF
size: -; V: TRBV2; J: TRBJ1-5; D: TRBD1; DNA: TGTGCCAGCAGTGCCCGGACAGGGGGCCGCAATCAGCCCCAGCATTTT; CDR3: CASSARTGGRNQPQHF